This T cell receptor (beta chain) was profiled in a study of tumor and adjacent non-tumor tissue in lung cancer. Study-wide findings and caveats: Significantly higher TCR diversity was found in tumor than normal lung. Shorter survival was associated with higher TCR diversity in tumors. Top 100 clones took a larger repertoire share in normal lung.

The library came from three nested PCR rounds adapted from ARM-PCR protocols. Each CDR3 protein is one row after TCRdb ran MiXCR on the multiplex PCR reads. The data hold around 76,000 distinct CDR3 sequences, with around 76% observed a single time. The germline CDR1 and CDR2 sequences are LGHNA and YNFKEQ. This CDR3 comprises 17 residues. No cell sorting was done before RNA was extracted from the tissue. This non-tumor lung sample came from over 3 cm beyond the tumor edge. A remark on this clonotype: The antigen remains unidentified. Germline and junction disagree at one end, which may indicate a read error.

The clonotype originates from a man aged 65 to 85 with non-small cell lung cancer. This rearrangement joins TRBV4-2 to TRBJ1-4; perhaps TRBD1 as D (5 bases). Input material: distant non-tumor lung tissue. The CDR3 DNA reads as TGTACCAGCAGCCTAGTACCGTTGGGGGTAGTTAATGAAAAACTGTTTTTT. Protein sequence: CTSSLVPLGVVNEKLFF.